These T cell receptor beta chains were read from a single sample in a study of blood T cell repertoires in COVID-19. Assay: immunoSEQ multiplex PCR; the TCRdb copy retains only in-frame clones and omits some. The sample holds 110,000 or so clones; 80% to 90% are singletons and the top ten take about 12%. Specimen: peripheral blood. The receptor set was obtained from a human donor in a cohort sampled during active COVID-19. Both conserved end residues are part of each CDR3. The D gene is left open where the match is weak. The size field is filled for only some rows; it gives once, few, many or a size class.

d_gene: TRBD2
j_gene: TRBJ2-1
abundance: NA
v_gene: TRBV5-1
CDR3nt: TGCGCCAGCAGCTTGGGCGGGGGGGCCTTTGAGCAGTTCTTC
CDR3aa: CASSLGGGAFEQFF

d_gene: NA
j_gene: TRBJ1-1
abundance: NA
v_gene: TRBV15
CDR3nt: TGTGCCACCAGCAGTCTCAGGGAAGGCACTGAAGCTTTCTTT
CDR3aa: CATSSLREGTEAFF

d_gene: TRBD1
j_gene: TRBJ1-2
abundance: NA
v_gene: TRBV5-4
CDR3nt: TGTGCCAGCAGCTTGGAAGGGGGCGCGAACTATGGCTACACCTTC
CDR3aa: CASSLEGGANYGYTF

d_gene: TRBD1
j_gene: TRBJ2-2
abundance: NA
v_gene: TRBV7-6
CDR3nt: TGTGCCAGCAGCCCCCGGACAGGGGGGGCCGGGGAGCTGTTTTTT
CDR3aa: CASSPRTGGAGELFF

d_gene: TRBD1
j_gene: TRBJ1-1
abundance: NA
v_gene: TRBV25-1
CDR3nt: TGTGCCAGCAGCGCGACAGGGGGCACTGAAGCTTTCTTT
CDR3aa: CASSATGGTEAFF

d_gene: NA
j_gene: TRBJ2-7
abundance: NA
v_gene: TRBV18
CDR3nt: TGTGCCAGCTCACGCGGGCCAGACTACGAGCAGTACTTC
CDR3aa: CASSRGPDYEQYF

d_gene: NA
j_gene: TRBJ2-5
abundance: NA
v_gene: TRBV6-2/TRBV6-3
CDR3nt: TGTGCCAGCAGTTACTCGTCTCCCCCCACTTGGACCCAGTACTTC
CDR3aa: CASSYSSPPTWTQYF

d_gene: NA
j_gene: TRBJ2-2
abundance: NA
v_gene: TRBV6-5
CDR3nt: TGTGCCGCACTAGTCACCACCGGGGAGCTGTTTTTT
CDR3aa: CAALVTTGELFF

d_gene: NA
j_gene: TRBJ1-2
abundance: few
v_gene: TRBV6-6
CDR3nt: TGTGCCAGCAGTCCCACGGAGGGGCCCGGCTACACCTTC
CDR3aa: CASSPTEGPGYTF

d_gene: NA
j_gene: TRBJ1-2
abundance: NA
v_gene: TRBV3-1/TRBV3-2
CDR3nt: TGTGCCAGCAGCCAAGGGACAGTTAACTATGGCTACACCTTC
CDR3aa: CASSQGTVNYGYTF

d_gene: TRBD1
j_gene: TRBJ1-1
abundance: NA
v_gene: TRBV5-6
CDR3nt: TGTGCCAGCAGCCCTGCCGGTGGACAGGGGGATACTGAAGCTTTCTTT
CDR3aa: CASSPAGGQGDTEAFF

d_gene: TRBD1
j_gene: TRBJ1-2
abundance: NA
v_gene: TRBV18
CDR3nt: TGTGCCAGCTCACCGGGGACAGGGTCCTATGGCTACACCTTC
CDR3aa: CASSPGTGSYGYTF

d_gene: TRBD2
j_gene: TRBJ2-5
abundance: NA
v_gene: TRBV28
CDR3nt: TGTGCCAGCAGTTTGTCGGACTGGGTTATGGGGACTAGCGGCCAAGAGACCCAGTACTTC
CDR3aa: CASSLSDWVMGTSGQETQYF

d_gene: NA
j_gene: TRBJ1-4
abundance: few
v_gene: TRBV9
CDR3nt: TGTGCCAGCAGCGTCTTGTTTCTAGGGGCCACTTTAGTTGAAAAACTGTTTTTT
CDR3aa: CASSVLFLGATLVEKLFF